The next 9 T cell receptor beta chains were all read from a single sample in a study of blood T cell repertoires in COVID-19. This table comes from immunoSEQ multiplex PCR, and its TCRdb copy is limited to in-frame clones, with some not included. The table records tens of thousands of clones, 65% to 90% of them present only once. The sequenced sample consisted of peripheral blood. These receptors came from a woman aged 60-75 years with acute or convalescent COVID-19.

The V gene is TRBV5-1, the J gene TRBJ1-2, with TRBD1 as a possible D gene (6 bases). The germline V gene encodes CDR1 SGHRS and CDR2 YFSETQ. Deletions cut 0 bases from V and 8 bases from J, with 14 bases between. CDR3 size: 14 residues. The CDR3: CASSLDRVINGYTF. The CDR3 nucleotides read TGCGCCAGCAGCTTGGACAGGGTAATCAACGGCTACACCTTC.

To note about this clone: The DNA is omitted, as the CDR3 cannot be located on it reliably, and the CDR3 follows TCRdb's listing. V usage is TRBV10-3 and J usage is TRBJ2-1; TRBD1 is the table's D call, not checked against the DNA. CDR1 is ENHRY, CDR2 SYGVKD, per germline. Termini included, the CDR3 measures 16 amino acids. The CDR3 spells CAISSSGQGWYNEQFF.

The chain couples TRBV5-6 to TRBJ2-5; 9 positions match TRBD2. After removal of 0 bases from V and 5 bases from J, the junction contained 8 bases not matched to a gene. CDR1 is SGHDT, CDR2 YYEEEE, per germline. The CDR3 loop spans 16 amino acids. The CDR3 is CASSLVGSGGRETQYF. CDR3 coding DNA: TGTGCCAGCAGCTTGGTTGGTAGCGGGGGCCGGGAGACCCAGTACTTC.

The chain carries TRBV5-1 and TRBJ1-3; D not certain. V lost 4 bases and J 1 base, leaving 15 bases between the germline ends. Germline-derived CDR1 and CDR2 are SGHRS and YFSETQ. The CDR3 has 16 residues. DNA for the CDR3: TGCGCCAGCAGCGTGGTCGGGGATCCTTCTGGAAACACCATATATTTT. This gives the protein CASSVVGDPSGNTIYF.

The chain employs TRBV2 and TRBJ2-3; TRBD2 matches at 11 bases. Germline CDR1 is SNHLY and CDR2 is FYNNEI. V dropped 4 bases and J dropped 5; count of bases not matched to a gene: 2. The CDR3 loop spans 14 amino acids. Written as DNA, the CDR3 is TGTGCCAGCAGTGGTCTAGCGGGGGGAGATACGCAGTATTTT. It is translated as CASSGLAGGDTQYF.

The CDR3 sequence is CASSLAPGNYGYTF. As DNA, the CDR3 is TGCGCCAGCAGCTTGGCCCCGGGTAACTATGGCTACACCTTC. The rearrangement joins TRBV5-1 to TRBJ1-2; D is unresolved. The germline V and J ends were trimmed by 0 bases and 1 base, with 7 bases remaining between them. CDR3 length: 14 residues. Looked up from germline, CDR1 is SGHRS and CDR2 is YFSETQ.

The chain links TRBV27 to TRBJ1-2; TRBD1 matches 7 bases. The CDR3 length is 17 residues. The V segment lost 1 base and the J segment 1 base; nucleotides outside the gene matches: 9. CDR1 MNHEY and CDR2 SMNVEV come from the germline V gene (reference sequence). The CDR3 DNA is TGTGCCAGCAGTTTATTCGCCCAGGGGGTTAGTAACTATGGCTACACCTTC. Residues: CASSLFAQGVSNYGYTF.

On this clone itself: Within the sample, other DNA sequences also encode this same CDR3. The rearrangement uses TRBV7-3 and TRBJ1-1; TRBD1 is a possible D gene (5 bases). Germline V lookup: CDR1 SGHTA, CDR2 FQGTGA. V lost 0 bases and J lost 5, with 7 bases in between. This CDR3 contains 13 residues. This chain's CDR3 is CASSLTQGTEAFF. The CDR3 DNA is TGTGCCAGCAGCTTAACTCAGGGTACTGAAGCTTTCTTT. The whole variable domain, filled in from reference TRBV7-3 and TRBJ1-1, reads GAGVSQTPSNKVTEKGKYVELRCDPISGHTALYWYRQSLGQGPEFLIYFQGTGAADDSGLPNDRFFAVRPEGSVSTLKIQRTERGDSAVYLCASSLTQGTEAFFGQGTRLTVV.

V and J are TRBV2 and TRBJ1-6; D unclear. Germline loops: CDR1 SNHLY, CDR2 FYNNEI. The CDR3 totals 15 residues. Trimming removed 5 bases at V and 5 bases at J, with 13 bases between. The CDR3, as DNA: TGTGCCAGCAGTCTTCGGGAGTTTAATAATTCACCCCTCCACTTT. Its translation: CASSLREFNNSPLHF.